The 10 T cell receptor beta chains reported below all come from one sample, sequenced in a study of T cell changes during pregnancy in multiple sclerosis (dated by TCRdb to about 2019). The library was built by means of the immunoSEQ multiplex PCR assay. The clones in this table, taken by TCRdb from immuneACCESS, are in-frame only. Not every clone is retained; where verified, under half of the shortfall comes from an unresolved V gene, and the cause of the rest is unknown. The table for this sample lists over 65,000 clones; approximately 89% of them were counted only once. Around 2.3% of the sample belongs to the ten largest clones. The material sequenced was peripheral blood, taken in the first trimester of pregnancy. The receptor set was obtained from a female donor with multiple sclerosis, enrolled in a pregnancy study.

The count of this clone is one. The chain is built from TRBV28 and TRBJ1-6; perhaps TRBD1 as D (5 bases). Trimming shortened V by 5 bases and J by 1 base, and 15 bases separated the two germline ends. Germline CDR1 reads MDHEN; CDR2 reads SYDVKM. The length of the CDR3 is 17 residues. The CDR3 DNA sequence: TGTGCCAGCAGTAGCCTAGGTAGGGGTTCCTATAATTCACCCCTCCACTTT. It specifies CASSSLGRGSYNSPLHF.

This clone has only one observation. The chain carries TRBV7-2 and TRBJ2-7; 9 bases align to TRBD1. V shed 5 bases and J 2 bases; nucleotides not matched to a gene: 1. The CDR3 is 13 residues long. Germline CDR1 is SGHTA and CDR2 is FQGNSA. The CDR3 is CASSRDRAYEQYF. The DNA of the CDR3 is TGTGCCAGCAGCCGGGACAGGGCCTACGAGCAGTACTTC.

This chain links TRBV2 with TRBJ1-1; D not certain. Germline CDR1 and CDR2: SNHLY and FYNNEI. Trimming took 0 bases from V and 1 from J, leaving 12 bases between them. The CDR3 extends over 16 amino acids. CDR3: CASSEASGLKNTEAFF. CDR3 in DNA: TGTGCCAGCAGTGAAGCATCTGGACTGAAGAACACTGAAGCTTTCTTT.

V is TRBV5-1 and J is TRBJ2-1; 11 bases line up with TRBD2. The CDR3 has 15 residues. J was trimmed by 7 bases and V by 8 bases; bases with no gene match: 11. CDR1 is SGHRS and CDR2 is YFSETQ in the germline V gene. The chain's CDR3 is CASSGLAGGDNEQFF. The CDR3 DNA reads TGCGCCAGTAGCGGCCTAGCGGGAGGAGATAATGAGCAGTTCTTC. The full variable domain, its missing parts supplied by reference TRBV5-1 and TRBJ2-1, is KAGVTQTPRYLIKTRGQQVTLSCSPISGHRSVSWYQQTPGQGLQFLFEYFSETQRNKGNFPGRFSGRQFSNSRSEMNVSTLELGDSALYLCASSGLAGGDNEQFFGPGTRLTVL.

The chain couples TRBV28 to TRBJ2-5; 8 bases align to TRBD2. The CDR3 is made up of 16 amino acids. Germline V gene lookup returns CDR1 MDHEN and CDR2 SYDVKM. V dropped 7 bases and J dropped 4; count of bases not matched to a gene: 14. DNA for the CDR3: TGTGCCAGCACCCTCAGATGGACCCGGGGGGGAGAGACCCAGTACTTC. This encodes CASTLRWTRGGETQYF.

With regard to this clone: A read error may account for a junction end that differs from germline. The rearrangement uses TRBV7-7 and TRBJ2-1, with 11 bases fitting TRBD2. The germline gives CDR1 SSHAT, CDR2 FNYEAQ (reference sequence). The CDR3 is made up of 15 amino acids. The CDR3 here is CASSSGLAVGTEQFF. CDR3 in DNA: TGTGCTAGCAGCTCGGGACTAGCGGTGGGGACTGAGCAGTTCTTC.

V is TRBV28 and J is TRBJ2-3, with D unresolved. The V end was cut by 5 bases, the J end by 7 bases, with 7 bases between. Germline-derived CDR1 and CDR2 are MDHEN and SYDVKM. This CDR3 has 11 residues. Here the CDR3 reads CASSTENTQYF. CDR3 DNA: TGTGCCAGCAGTACGGAGAATACGCAGTATTTT.

The chain recombines TRBV10-3 with TRBJ2-3, with 8 positions matching TRBD2. After removal of 6 bases from V and 1 base from J, the junction contained 3 bases not matched to a gene. The length of the CDR3 is 14 residues. CDR1 and CDR2 from the germline V gene are ENHRY and SYGVKD. The chain's CDR3 is CAIRAGAGTDTQYF. Written as DNA, the CDR3 is TGTGCCATCAGAGCGGGGGCCGGCACAGATACGCAGTATTTT.

The V gene is TRBV4-3, the J gene TRBJ1-5; D perhaps matches TRBD1 (5 bases). The CDR3 has 13 amino acids. The germline CDR1 and CDR2 sequences are LGHNA and YSLEER. Trimming stripped 3 bases from V and 4 bases from J, with 7 bases between. Here the CDR3 reads CASSHGANQPQHF. For the CDR3, the DNA is TGCGCCAGCAGCCATGGGGCGAATCAGCCCCAGCATTTT.

V is TRBV6-1 and J is TRBJ2-7; tentative D call: TRBD1 (6 bases). CDR3 size: 16 residues. Germline values: CDR1 MNHNS, CDR2 SASEGT. V shed 3 bases and J shed 4 bases, with 19 bases lying between them. CDR3 in amino acids: CASSDRQVSKPYEQYF. CDR3 bases: TGTGCCAGCAGTGATAGACAGGTATCAAAGCCTTACGAGCAGTACTTC.